Presented here are 9 T cell receptor beta chains from one specimen sequenced in a study of regulatory T cells in long-lasting Graves disease. Time point noted: newly diagnosed GD, antithyroid drugs for less than 3 months. Scientists built the TCR library using RNA that was extracted from PBMCs. Arm-PCR of CDR3 regions and iRepertoire HTBI primers were used to build TCR beta libraries. TCRdb passed the multiplex PCR reads through MiXCR, listing each CDR3 protein once. This sample has 200,000 to 250,000 distinct CDR3 sequences, with approximately 18% found just once. These data also featured in a second study, about T cells in Graves' hyperthyroidism and ophthalmopathy.

The material was peripheral blood mononuclear cells (PBMCs), obtained at new diagnosis, from a patient treated with antithyroid drugs. All receptors come from a woman in her 30s with Graves disease.

Only one count was recorded for this clonotype. The V and J genes are TRBV2 and TRBJ1-2; D is possibly TRBD1 (5 bases). Germline lookup yields CDR1 SNHLY and CDR2 FYNNEI. The V gene lost 5 bases and the J gene lost 4 bases, with 8 bases spanning the gap. The CDR3 length is 12 residues. The CDR3 nucleotides are TGTGCCAGCAGTAAGACAGTCTATGGCTACACCTTC. Protein: CASSKTVYGYTF.

This clonotype was recorded at least ten times. This chain uses TRBV12-3 or TRBV12-4 with TRBJ2-3; the D is unclear. The CDR3 contains 12 residues. The V gene lost 3 bases and the J gene lost 4 bases, with 5 bases spanning the gap. CDR3 sequence (DNA): TGTGCCAGCAGTTTCCTAGCAGATACGCAGTATTTT. Translating gives CASSFLADTQYF.

There are many counts of this clonotype. V is TRBV5-1 and J is TRBJ2-7, with TRBD1 identical over 8 bases. V lost 4 bases to trimming and J lost 5 bases; unmatched junction nucleotides: 5. The CDR3 totals 13 residues. Per the germline V gene, CDR1 is SGHRS and CDR2 is YFSETQ. As DNA, the CDR3 is TGCGCCAGCAGCCCGACAGGGGTCCACGAGCAGTACTTC. Protein product: CASSPTGVHEQYF.

Comment on this clonotype: This clone may be a read error of a much larger clone one base away. This chain links TRBV3-1 with TRBJ2-1; possible D gene TRBD1, 5 bases. Trimming took 6 bases from V and 4 from J, leaving 7 bases between them. The CDR3 contains 12 residues. Germline loops: CDR1 LGHDT, CDR2 YNNKEL (reference sequence). This CDR3 is CASRQVYNEQFF. The CDR3 DNA is TGTGCCAGCAGACAGGTTTACAATGAGCAGTTCTTC.

In its sample, this clonotype was seen many times. V and J are TRBV29-1 and TRBJ2-5; TRBD2 aligns across 7 bases. CDR3 length: 12 amino acids. V lost 3 bases, J lost 7 bases, and 5 bases stayed unmatched. Per the germline V gene, CDR1 is SQVTM and CDR2 is ANQGSEA. CDR3 coding DNA: TGCAGCGTTGACGGGGGGTCTGGGACCCAGTACTTC. Its protein is CSVDGGSGTQYF.

Regarding this clonotype: A much larger clone differs from this one at a single base, so this may be a read error. The chain joins TRBV5-1 to TRBJ1-2; TRBD1 aligns across 7 bases. The J segment lost 8 bases and the V segment lost 2 bases, leaving 15 bases of the junction unmatched. This CDR3 has 16 amino acids. CDR1 is SGHRS and CDR2 is YFSETQ in the germline V gene. The DNA of the CDR3 is TGCGCCAGCAGCTTACGCTCTGACAGGGACCCTACGGGCTACACCTTC. This codes for CASSLRSDRDPTGYTF.

This clonotype was detected only a few times. This rearrangement joins TRBV2 to TRBJ1-1; D is unresolved. V lost 5 bases and J lost 0, with 4 bases in between. CDR1 and CDR2 from the germline V gene are SNHLY and FYNNEI. This CDR3 spans 12 amino acids. CDR3 bases: TGTGCCAGCAGTAGTATGAACACTGAAGCTTTCTTT. Encoded protein: CASSSMNTEAFF. Looking up the rest from reference TRBV2 and TRBJ1-1 gives the full variable domain: EPEVTQTPSHQVTQMGQEVILRCVPISNHLYFYWYRQILGQKVEFLVSFYNNEISEKSEIFDDQFSVERPDGSNFTLKIRSTKLEDSAMYFCASSSMNTEAFFGQGTRLTVV.

This clonotype showed up many times. The CDR3 DNA sequence: TGCGCCAGCAGCCTCAAGGAGGGTTCCGGCCCCACGGGGGAGACCCAGTACTTC. This encodes CASSLKEGSGPTGETQYF. V and J are TRBV4-1 and TRBJ2-5; maybe TRBD2 (6 bases). The V end lost 4 bases, the J end lost 5 bases, and 26 bases lay between the germline ends. From germline, CDR1 is MGHRA and CDR2 YSYEKL. The CDR3 totals 18 residues.

This clonotype came up many times. The chain couples TRBV20-1 to TRBJ2-1; no definite D call. V was clipped by 1 base and J by 5 bases, with 12 bases between them. CDR3 length equals 14 residues. The germline V gene encodes CDR1 DFQATT and CDR2 SNEGSKA (reference sequence). The CDR3 protein is CSARGRTSNNEQFF. CDR3 DNA sequence: TGCAGTGCTAGAGGCCGGACGTCCAACAATGAGCAGTTCTTC.